What follows is one TCR beta chain and its context. The data originate from a study of blood T cell repertoires in COVID-19. The protocol was immunoSEQ multiplex PCR, while the TCRdb copy is restricted to in-frame clones and leaves out a portion. The sample includes 150,000 to 200,000 clones, 85% to 95% of them seen just once. Trimming at V came to 5 bases and at J to 5 bases, leaving 0 bases not matched to a gene. The CDR3 covers 14 residues. CDR1 SGHTA and CDR2 FQGNSA come from the germline V gene. Sequenced material: peripheral blood. The receptor was derived from a woman aged 60 to 75 with COVID-19, enrolled during active disease. The rearrangement links TRBV7-2 to TRBJ2-5; 15 nucleotides agree with TRBD2. CDR3 residues: CASSGTSGGETQYF. The CDR3 DNA sequence: TGTGCCAGCAGCGGGACTAGCGGGGGGGAGACCCAGTACTTC. The full variable domain, completed using reference TRBV7-2 and TRBJ2-5, is GAGVSQSPSNKVTEKGKDVELRCDPISGHTALYWYRQSLGQGLEFLIYFQGNSAPDKSGLPSDRFSAERTGGSVSTLTIQRTQQEDSAVYLCASSGTSGGETQYFGPGTRLLVL.